The 10 T cell receptor beta chains presented below share a single source sample, sequenced in a study of human T cells and chemical hapten exposure. TCRdb re-derived calls from the 5' RACE reads in MiXCR, one entry per CDR3 protein. The sample gives some 150,000 distinct CDR3 sequences, roughly 4.1% of which show up once; 1.3% to 1.5% is in the top ten. Unfractionated whole blood was the source of the extracted total RNA. The receptors here all came from a female donor in good health.

This clonotype showed up many times. The chain joins TRBV18 to TRBJ2-7, with TRBD1 matching 10 bases. This CDR3 region has 16 residues. Germline-derived CDR1 and CDR2 are KGHSH and LQKENI. V was pared by 3 bases and J by 3 bases, with 8 bases of the junction left unmatched. The CDR3 protein is CASSPTGGLGIYEQYF. CDR3 coding DNA: TGTGCCAGCTCACCGACAGGGGGCTTAGGGATCTACGAGCAGTACTTC.

This clonotype was counted at least ten times. The rearrangement links TRBV12-3 or TRBV12-4 to TRBJ1-1; D is unclear. CDR3 length: 14 residues. V was shortened by 2 bases and J by 0 bases, with 7 bases between the two germline ends. CDR3 in amino acids: CASSLLGLNTEAFF. The CDR3 region has the DNA TGTGCCAGCAGTTTATTGGGGTTGAACACTGAAGCTTTCTTT.

There are many counts of this clonotype. V is TRBV14 and J is TRBJ1-2, with TRBD1 matching over 10 bases. The CDR3 has 19 residues. V trimming: 3 bases; J trimming: 4 bases; junction bases outside the gene matches: 17. Germline values: CDR1 SGHDN, CDR2 FVKESK. The CDR3 region is CASSHLLRLPGQGTYGYTF. In DNA form, the CDR3 reads TGTGCCAGCAGCCATCTATTAAGACTGCCGGGACAGGGGACCTATGGCTACACCTTC.

This clonotype has ten or more counts. This chain joins TRBV9 and TRBJ1-3, with D possibly matching TRBD1 (5 bases). The germline V gene has CDR1 SGDLS and CDR2 YYNGEE. This CDR3 has 16 residues. V was trimmed by 0 bases and J by 0 bases, leaving 10 bases between them. The CDR3 reads CASSVGGEGSGNTIYF. Written as DNA, the CDR3 is TGTGCCAGCAGCGTAGGGGGCGAAGGCTCTGGAAACACCATATATTTT.

In regard to this clonotype: With a much larger clone just one base away, this may be a read error. The chain employs TRBV5-1 and TRBJ2-5; D is ambiguous. There are 13 residues in the CDR3. Trimming left V 0 bases short and J 2 bases short, with 5 bases between. CDR1 and CDR2 (germline): SGHRS, YFSETQ. The chain's CDR3 is CASSLDTQETQYF. CDR3 nucleotide sequence: TGCGCCAGCAGCTTGGACACGCAAGAGACCCAGTACTTC.

The J gene is TRBJ2-5, the V gene TRBV28, with 9 bases fitting TRBD2. The CDR3 is 16 amino acids. Germline V CDR1 and CDR2: MDHEN, SYDVKM. V shed 6 bases, J shed 1 base, and the junction held 9 bases outside the gene matches. For the CDR3, the DNA is TGTGCCAGCAGGGTGGCGGGGGGGCGGGGCCAAGAGACCCAGTACTTC. This translates into CASRVAGGRGQETQYF.

In its sample, this clonotype was seen many times. V usage is TRBV18 and J usage is TRBJ2-7; D tentatively reads TRBD1 or TRBD2 (5 bases each). Trimming took off 0 bases at V and 4 bases at J, with 10 bases between the two ends. From germline, CDR1 is KGHSH and CDR2 LQKENI. The CDR3 is 14 amino acids. The CDR3: CASSPPGTWYEQYF. CDR3 sequence (DNA): TGTGCCAGCTCACCACCAGGGACGTGGTACGAGCAGTACTTC.

This clonotype occurred many times. The chain links TRBV20-1 to TRBJ1-6, with 7 nucleotides matching TRBD1. V lost 1 base to trimming and J lost 4 bases; unmatched junction nucleotides: 1. Germline V CDR1 and CDR2: DFQATT, SNEGSKA (reference sequence). The CDR3 has 14 residues. This CDR3 is CSARGRGYNSPLHF. In DNA form, the CDR3 reads TGCAGTGCTAGAGGCAGGGGGTATAATTCACCCCTCCACTTT.

The table lists this clonotype with many counts. The J gene is TRBJ1-1, the V gene TRBV6-6; D is unresolved. Germline CDR1 and CDR2: MNHNY and SVGAGI (reference sequence). This CDR3 region has 13 residues. The V gene lost 9 bases and the J gene lost 1 base, with 12 bases spanning the gap. CDR3 sequence (DNA): TGTGCCAGTAATCACAAGGAGAACACTGAAGCTTTCTTT. It specifies CASNHKENTEAFF.

This clonotype has ten or more counts. The chain couples TRBV5-1 to TRBJ1-3, with D possibly matching TRBD1 (6 bases). The CDR3 contains 16 residues. Germline V CDR1 and CDR2: SGHRS, YFSETQ. V was pared by 2 bases and J by 0 bases, with 12 bases between. The chain's CDR3 is CASSLGDKISGNTIYF. Written as DNA, the CDR3 is TGCGCCAGCAGCTTAGGGGACAAGATCTCTGGAAACACCATATATTTT.